Following are 23 T cell receptor beta chains from one sample sequenced in a study of cytomegalovirus exposure and HLA in healthy donors. Researchers ran the PCR with 60 Vbeta and 13 Jbeta primers. Repertoires were generated with immunoSEQ multiplex PCR, while TCRdb's copy carries only in-frame clones and drops some. The data contain 90,000 to 150,000 clones, about 85% of them singletons. Sequencing was carried out using PBMCs. Source of these receptors: a man aged 50-60 years in good health and CMV-seronegative.

A few counts support this clone. The V call is TRBV7-9, the J call TRBJ2-7; D perhaps matches TRBD1 (6 bases). Germline-derived CDR1 and CDR2 are SEHNR and FQNEAQ (reference sequence). This CDR3 comprises 15 residues. The germline V and J ends were trimmed by 1 base and 5 bases, with 15 bases remaining between them. The CDR3 protein is CASSLELGQGNEQYF. DNA of the CDR3: TGTGCCAGCAGCTTAGAGTTGGGCCAGGGGAACGAGCAGTACTTC.

This chain joins TRBV5-1 and TRBJ2-5; D gene uncertain. This CDR3 is built from 13 residues. Trimming pared 1 base from V and 2 bases from J, leaving 6 bases between. Germline V CDR1 and CDR2: SGHRS, YFSETQ. DNA for the CDR3: TGCGCCAGCAGCTTGTATTTACAAGAGACCCAGTACTTC. Translation: CASSLYLQETQYF.

V gene TRBV7-3 combines with J gene TRBJ2-3, with D unresolved. Deletions cut 3 bases from V and 2 bases from J, with 6 bases between. The CDR3 covers 13 residues. The germline CDR1 and CDR2 sequences are SGHTA and FQGTGA. CDR3 in amino acids: CASSLGSTDTQYF. CDR3 DNA sequence: TGTGCCAGCAGCTTGGGCTCCACAGATACGCAGTATTTT.

The chain combines TRBV27 with TRBJ2-2; D is perhaps TRBD2 (5 bases). V dropped 8 bases and J dropped 5 bases, with 15 bases sitting between them. CDR3 length equals 14 residues. Germline-derived CDR1 and CDR2 are MNHEY and SMNVEV (reference sequence). CDR3 sequence: CASGPLWETGELFF. Written as DNA, the CDR3 is TGTGCCAGCGGACCCTTATGGGAGACCGGGGAGCTGTTTTTT.

The V gene is TRBV5-1, the J gene TRBJ1-3; TRBD1 matches 9 bases. CDR1 SGHRS and CDR2 YFSETQ come from the germline V gene. The CDR3 contains 17 residues. The J segment lost 3 bases and the V segment lost 3 bases, leaving 10 bases of the junction unmatched. CDR3 sequence: CASSWASGTGNGNTIYF. In DNA, the CDR3 is TGCGCCAGCAGCTGGGCCTCCGGGACAGGGAATGGAAACACCATATATTTT.

This chain connects TRBV7-9 to TRBJ2-1; no clear D. Germline CDR1 SEHNR, CDR2 FQNEAQ (reference sequence). Trimming cost V 1 base and J 8 bases, with 21 bases left between them. The CDR3 runs to 17 residues. The CDR3 sequence: CASSLEVRSKSIDEQFF. The CDR3, as DNA: TGTGCCAGCAGCTTAGAGGTCAGGTCTAAATCGATTGATGAGCAGTTCTTC. Supplemented by reference TRBV7-9 and TRBJ2-1, the full variable domain reads DTGVSQNPRHKITKRGQNVTFRCDPISEHNRLYWYRQTLGQGPEFLTYFQNEAQLEKSRLLSDRFSAERPKGSFSTLEIQRTEQGDSAMYLCASSLEVRSKSIDEQFFGPGTRLTVL.

The rearrangement uses TRBV4-3 and TRBJ1-3; TRBD1 might be the D (5 bases). The germline V gene encodes CDR1 LGHNA and CDR2 YSLEER. The V end lost 3 bases, the J end lost 0 bases, and 9 bases lay between the germline ends. CDR3 length: 15 residues. In DNA, the CDR3 is TGCGCCAGCAGCCAGACAGACCGCTCTGGAAACACCATATATTTT. This translates into CASSQTDRSGNTIYF.

The CDR3 loop reads CASSQPGHEYEQYF. Written as DNA, the CDR3 is TGTGCCAGCAGCCAACCGGGACACGAATACGAGCAGTACTTC. The V gene is TRBV4-2, the J gene TRBJ2-7; TRBD1 is a possible D gene (6 bases). CDR1 is LGHNA and CDR2 is YNFKEQ in the germline V gene. V was cut by 2 bases and J by 4 bases, with 12 bases left in between. The CDR3 runs to 14 residues.

This clone was detected only a few times. The chain is built from TRBV10-3 and TRBJ2-7, with a tentative D call TRBD2 (5 bases). CDR3 length equals 13 residues. V was cut by 6 bases and J by 6 bases, with 15 bases left in between. Per the germline V gene, CDR1 is ENHRY and CDR2 is SYGVKD. CDR3 DNA: TGTGCCATCAGGATGGACCCCAGCGGCGAGCAGTACTTC. Protein sequence: CAIRMDPSGEQYF.

The chain carries TRBV30 and TRBJ2-4; no definite D call. This CDR3 has 14 amino acids. CDR1 GTSNPN and CDR2 SVGIG come from the germline V gene (reference sequence). Trimming cost V 1 base and J 0 bases, with 7 bases left between them. CDR3 DNA sequence: TGTGCCTGGAGTGCCAGTCGAGCCAAAAACATTCAGTACTTC. It encodes CAWSASRAKNIQYF.

The chain joins TRBV5-4 to TRBJ1-2; 9 bases agree with TRBD1. Germline-derived CDR1 and CDR2 are SGHNT and YYREEE (reference sequence). CDR3 length: 14 residues. J was trimmed by 8 bases and V by 4 bases; bases with no gene match: 9. The CDR3 DNA sequence: TGTGCCAGCAGCATTCCCACAGGGGGCGCCGGCTACACCTTC. Translation gives CASSIPTGGAGYTF.

The chain couples TRBV28 to TRBJ1-4; D is perhaps TRBD1 (6 bases). The CDR3 covers 16 residues. CDR1 MDHEN and CDR2 SYDVKM come from the germline V gene. V was shortened by 5 bases and J by 7 bases, with 20 bases between the two germline ends. This CDR3 reads CASSVSGPGASEKLFF. DNA of the CDR3: TGTGCCAGCAGTGTCTCAGGTCCAGGGGCAAGTGAAAAACTGTTTTTT.

This chain links TRBV2 with TRBJ2-3; D may be TRBD2 (6 bases). Per germline, CDR1 SNHLY and CDR2 FYNNEI. The CDR3 runs 15 residues. V was trimmed by 2 bases and J by 1 base, leaving 10 bases between them. DNA of the CDR3: TGTGCCAGCAGTGAACGGGGAGGCGGCACAGATACGCAGTATTTT. Translated, it gives CASSERGGGTDTQYF.

The chain combines TRBV28 with TRBJ2-1; no clear D gene. From germline, CDR1 is MDHEN and CDR2 SYDVKM. V dropped 7 bases and J dropped 0 bases, with 19 bases sitting between them. The CDR3 length is 17 residues. DNA of the CDR3: TGTGCCAGCAATGGTCCCCCCGATCCGAGCTCCTACAATGAGCAGTTCTTC. Translating it yields CASNGPPDPSSYNEQFF.

V is TRBV5-5 and J is TRBJ1-2; D is uncertain. Germline V lookup: CDR1 SGHKS, CDR2 YYEKEE (reference sequence). This CDR3 region has 15 residues. The V gene lost 6 bases and the J gene lost 0 bases, with 15 bases spanning the gap. CDR3 nucleotides: TGTGCCAGCAACCCAGCGGGCAGATCTAACTATGGCTACACCTTC. It codes for CASNPAGRSNYGYTF.

This chain uses TRBV4-1 with TRBJ2-1, with TRBD2 matching 8 bases. Germline CDR1 reads MGHRA; CDR2 reads YSYEKL. Losses at the gene ends were 0 bases for V and 5 bases for J; bases not matched to a gene: 9. This CDR3 has 17 amino acids. The CDR3 is CASSQDLAGGFDNEQFF. The CDR3 coding sequence is TGCGCCAGCAGCCAAGATCTCGCGGGGGGCTTCGACAATGAGCAGTTCTTC.

V usage is TRBV2 and J usage is TRBJ2-7; 7 positions agree with TRBD2. Trimming at V came to 7 bases and at J to 4 bases, leaving 4 bases not matched to a gene. The CDR3 totals 12 residues. Germline lookup yields CDR1 SNHLY and CDR2 FYNNEI. CDR3 region: CASKRGGYEQYF. CDR3 sequence (DNA): TGTGCCAGCAAGCGGGGCGGGTACGAGCAGTACTTC.

V usage is TRBV7-6 and J usage is TRBJ1-1; D is unclear. CDR3 length: 13 amino acids. Germline values: CDR1 SGHVS, CDR2 FNYEAQ. The germline V and J ends were trimmed by 1 base and 4 bases, with 7 bases remaining between them. The CDR3 is CASSLVRGTEAFF. Here the CDR3 DNA reads TGTGCCAGCAGCTTAGTTCGGGGCACTGAAGCTTTCTTT.

V is TRBV7-3 and J is TRBJ2-2; 9 nucleotides agree with TRBD2. Germline V gives CDR1 SGHTA, CDR2 FQGTGA. The trim removed 4 bases at V and 7 bases at J, leaving 7 bases unmatched. The CDR3 sequence is 15 residues long. CDR3 sequence: CASSSGLAWDGELFF. CDR3 bases: TGTGCCAGCAGCTCAGGACTAGCGTGGGACGGGGAGCTGTTTTTT.

The chain combines TRBV25-1 with TRBJ1-1; D gene uncertain. The CDR3 is made up of 16 amino acids. Trimming shortened V by 2 bases and J by 5 bases, and 18 bases separated the two germline ends. Germline V CDR1 and CDR2: MGHDK, SYGVNS. CDR3 loop: CASSEPVSSPGTEAFF. The CDR3 region has the DNA TGTGCCAGCAGTGAACCTGTTTCATCCCCGGGGACTGAAGCTTTCTTT.

The chain links TRBV7-9 to TRBJ1-2, with unresolved D. This CDR3 is built from 13 residues. V lost 7 bases, J lost 5 bases, and 14 bases lay in between. CDR1 SEHNR and CDR2 FQNEAQ come from the germline V gene (reference sequence). CDR3 sequence (DNA): TGTGCCAGCACCCCATCGGAGAGTTATGGCTACACCTTC. Translation gives CASTPSESYGYTF.

This rearrangement joins TRBV12-5 to TRBJ2-1; D possibly corresponds to TRBD2 (5 bases). Germline V gene lookup returns CDR1 LGHNT and CDR2 FRNRAP. Between the trimmed V and J ends, which lost 11 bases and 0 bases, there was a span of 11 bases. The CDR3 covers 13 residues. CDR3 loop: CALIANSYNEQFF. CDR3 DNA: TGTGCTCTTATAGCGAACTCCTACAATGAGCAGTTCTTC. Full variable domain (rest looked up from reference TRBV12-5 and TRBJ2-1): DARVTQTPRHKVTEMGQEVTMRCQPILGHNTVFWYRQTMMQGLELLAYFRNRAPLDDSGMPKDRFSAEMPDATLATLKIQPSEPRDSAVYFCALIANSYNEQFFGPGTRLTVL.

CDR3 coding DNA: TGCAGCGCGGAGAGGCCGAAGATTTCCTACAATGAGCAGTTCTTC. Translation: CSAERPKISYNEQFF. V gene TRBV29-1 combines with J gene TRBJ2-1; no clear D. Germline V gene lookup returns CDR1 SQVTM and CDR2 ANQGSEA. V was cut by 7 bases and J by 1 base, with 17 bases left in between. The length of the CDR3 is 15 residues.